These 13 T cell receptor beta chains came from one sample sequenced in a study of T cell responses to AZD1222 COVID-19 vaccine. The assay was immunoSEQ multiplex PCR, and TCRdb's table has in-frame clones only and misses some. The sample contains approximately 100,000 clones, around 90% of which appear only once. The material was peripheral blood, obtained on day 0 of AZD1222 vaccination. Receptors originate from an adult in good health.

This chain connects TRBV5-6 to TRBJ2-6; D unresolved. Germline CDR1 and CDR2: SGHDT and YYEEEE. The V and J ends lost 4 bases and 4 bases respectively, with 12 bases between them. The CDR3 sequence is 15 residues long. This CDR3 reads CASSQDQGGANVLTF. The CDR3 bases are TGTGCCAGCAGCCAGGACCAAGGGGGGGCCAACGTCCTGACTTTC. The full variable domain, completed using reference TRBV5-6 and TRBJ2-6, is DAGVTQSPTHLIKTRGQQVTLRCSPKSGHDTVSWYQQALGQGPQFIFQYYEEEERQRGNFPDRFSGHQFPNYSSELNVNALLLGDSALYLCASSQDQGGANVLTFGAGSRLTVL.

The rearrangement links TRBV27 to TRBJ1-5; no firm D call. V was shortened by 2 bases and J by 6 bases, with 8 bases between the two germline ends. The length of the CDR3 is 13 residues. Germline V CDR1 and CDR2: MNHEY, SMNVEV (reference sequence). The CDR3 DNA is TGTGCCAGCAGTTTAACCTTTCCTCAGCCCCAGCATTTT. It is translated as CASSLTFPQPQHF.

The chain recombines TRBV7-2 with TRBJ1-1, with D uncertain. CDR1 and CDR2 (germline): SGHTA, FQGNSA. There are 14 residues in the CDR3. Deletions cut 0 bases from V and 8 bases from J, with 13 bases between. For the CDR3, the DNA is TGTGCCAGCAGCTTAGCAGATGGCCCAAGGGAAGCTTTCTTT. Its translation: CASSLADGPREAFF.

This chain joins TRBV27 and TRBJ1-4; the match to TRBD1 covers 8 bases. Trimming cost V 6 bases and J 4 bases; bases outside gene matches: 10. CDR3 size: 16 residues. The germline CDR1 and CDR2 sequences are MNHEY and SMNVEV (reference sequence). The chain's CDR3 is CASRTQGDRLNEKLFF. The CDR3 DNA reads TGTGCCAGCAGAACACAGGGGGATAGGCTTAATGAAAAACTGTTTTTT.

The chain has TRBV19 and TRBJ1-4; D perhaps matches TRBD1 (5 bases). Germline loops: CDR1 LNHDA, CDR2 SQIVND (reference sequence). V dropped 3 bases and J dropped 5 bases, with 7 bases sitting between them. The length of the CDR3 is 13 residues. The CDR3 reads CASSIRGNEKLFF. As DNA, the CDR3 is TGTGCCAGTAGTATCCGGGGGAATGAAAAACTGTTTTTT.

CDR3 bases: TGCGCCAGCAGCCCGGGACTAGCGGGAGTGACCAAGACTCAAGAGACCCAGTACTTC. Its protein product is CASSPGLAGVTKTQETQYF. V gene TRBV5-1 combines with J gene TRBJ2-5, with 14 bases identical to TRBD2. Germline CDR1 is SGHRS and CDR2 is YFSETQ. V gave up 4 bases and J gave up 2 bases; unmatched junction bases: 13. This CDR3 is built from 19 residues.

V usage is TRBV3-1 (or the pseudogene TRBV3-2) and J usage is TRBJ2-2; a possible D gene is TRBD2 (5 bases). The CDR3 is 12 amino acids. Per germline, CDR1 LGHDT and CDR2 YNNKEL (reference sequence). Trimming stripped 4 bases from V and 5 bases from J, with 5 bases between. In nucleotides, the CDR3 is TGTGCCAGCAGCCCGGGGACCGGGGAGCTGTTTTTT. Protein sequence: CASSPGTGELFF.

The chain recombines TRBV19 with TRBJ2-3; 7 bases match TRBD2. Trimming removed 5 bases from V and 1 base from J; junction bases left unmatched: 9. The CDR3 is made up of 16 amino acids. Germline loops: CDR1 LNHDA, CDR2 SQIVND (reference sequence). CDR3 in DNA: TGTGCCAGTAGTTCGGGACTAACCCTGGGCACAGATACGCAGTATTTT. This translates into CASSSGLTLGTDTQYF.

The CDR3 here is CSAVGQGYYGYTF. The DNA of the CDR3 is TGCAGCGCCGTCGGACAGGGATACTATGGCTACACCTTC. The V and J genes are TRBV29-1 and TRBJ1-2; 8 bases agree with TRBD1. Trimming at V came to 7 bases and at J to 3 bases, leaving 7 bases not matched to a gene. CDR1 is SQVTM, CDR2 ANQGSEA, per germline. This CDR3 contains 13 residues.

This rearrangement joins TRBV11-2 to TRBJ1-4, with TRBD1 matching over 9 bases. The CDR3 loop spans 17 amino acids. J gave up 7 bases and V 5 bases, and 14 bases lay outside the gene matches. Germline lookup yields CDR1 SGHAT and CDR2 FQNNGV. The CDR3 loop is CASSPRDRAFPREKLFF. CDR3 nucleotides: TGTGCCAGCAGCCCCCGGGACAGGGCCTTTCCCCGTGAAAAACTGTTTTTT.

This sequence joins TRBV10-3 and TRBJ2-7; 9 nucleotides match TRBD1. This CDR3 region has 16 residues. With V trimmed by 5 bases and J by 0 bases, 8 bases remained unmatched. From germline, CDR1 is ENHRY and CDR2 SYGVKD. The CDR3 DNA follows: TGTGCCATCAGTACTCCGGGACAGGGTTCCTCCTACGAGCAGTACTTC. Protein product: CAISTPGQGSSYEQYF.

The gene calls are TRBV19 and TRBJ1-5; D remains ambiguous. Per germline, CDR1 LNHDA and CDR2 SQIVND (reference sequence). This CDR3 spans 13 amino acids. Deletions cut 8 bases from V and 4 bases from J, with 12 bases between. The CDR3 spells CASGWERNQPQHF. For the CDR3, the DNA is TGTGCCAGTGGGTGGGAGAGGAATCAGCCCCAGCATTTT.

V is TRBV11-3 and J is TRBJ2-2; D gene uncertain. Between the trimmed V and J ends, which lost 4 bases and 7 bases, there was a span of 19 bases. The CDR3 contains 16 residues. Germline CDR1 SGHNT, CDR2 YENEEA. For the CDR3, the DNA is TGTGCCAGCAGCTCGGTCTCATCATGGGTAGGCGGGGAGCTGTTTTTT. As protein: CASSSVSSWVGGELFF.